This T cell receptor (beta chain) comes out of a study of HIV-infected patients and healthy controls. This CDR3 contains 17 residues. CDR1 is DFQATT and CDR2 is SNEGSKA in the germline V gene (reference sequence). V lost 0 bases, J lost 7 bases, and 21 bases lay in between. This clonotype was counted between two and nine times. Each CDR3 protein is one row after TCRdb ran MiXCR on the 5' RACE reads. Of about 67,000 distinct CDR3 sequences listed, about 16% were seen once; the top ten hold around 5.9%. Sequencing was performed on CD4+ T cells from blood. The chain is built from TRBV20-1 and TRBJ1-4, with D uncertain. The source of this sequence is a human donor in good health. The CDR3, as DNA: TGCAGTGCTAGAGATGGCCTACAAGGAGGGTTGGGTGAAAAACTGTTTTTT. This codes for CSARDGLQGGLGEKLFF.